Described below is a single T cell receptor beta chain sequence and its context. Its antigen is unidentified. MiXCR, run by TCRdb on the RT-PCR reads, gives a single entry per CDR3 protein. The table includes 600,000 to 850,000 distinct CDR3 sequences, 14% detected once. This CDR3 spans 16 amino acids. Germline V gives CDR1 MNHNS, CDR2 SASEGT. V lost 2 bases and J 0 bases, leaving 13 bases between the germline ends. This entry is derived from a study of response to subunit inactivated influenza vaccine. Overall study findings and caveats: Researchers suggested that each seasonal influenza vaccination recruits few new T cells.

This specimen was PBMCs from blood, taken roughly 2 weeks before vaccination. The receptor's source is a man over 45 who received an inactivated influenza vaccine. The chain links TRBV6-1 to TRBJ1-1; D unclear. This CDR3 reads CASSELVGSMNTEAFF. The CDR3 DNA reads TGTGCCAGCAGTGAATTGGTGGGCAGCATGAACACTGAAGCTTTCTTT.